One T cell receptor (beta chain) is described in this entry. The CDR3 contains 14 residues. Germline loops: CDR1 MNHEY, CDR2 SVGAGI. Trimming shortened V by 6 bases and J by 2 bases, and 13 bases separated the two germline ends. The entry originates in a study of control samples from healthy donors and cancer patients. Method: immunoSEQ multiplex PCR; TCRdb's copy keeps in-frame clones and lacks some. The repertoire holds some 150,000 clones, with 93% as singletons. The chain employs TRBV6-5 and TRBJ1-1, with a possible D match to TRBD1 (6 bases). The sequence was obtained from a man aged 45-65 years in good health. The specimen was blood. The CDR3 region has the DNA TGTGCCAGCAGATTCGGACAGCCAAACACTGAAGCTTTCTTT. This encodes CASRFGQPNTEAFF.